A single sample gave rise to the 32 T cell receptor beta chains below, sequenced in a study of blood T cell repertoires in COVID-19. Libraries were prepared by immunoSEQ multiplex PCR; TCRdb keeps only in-frame clonotypes and omits some of them. The table has under 300,000 clones, roughly four fifths seen once; the top ten hold about 3.2%. Sequenced input: peripheral blood. The receptors shown here come from a young woman with acute or convalescent COVID-19.

J is TRBJ2-3 and V is TRBV27; 8 nucleotides line up with TRBD2. V was pared by 5 bases and J by 5 bases, with 24 bases of the junction left unmatched. In germline, CDR1 is MNHEY, CDR2 SMNVEV (reference sequence). This CDR3 region has 20 residues. The CDR3 region has the DNA TGTGCCAGCAGTACCCCGCAGCGGGAGATAACCCTGTCAAACATAGATACGCAGTATTTT. Translating gives CASSTPQREITLSNIDTQYF.

The chain couples TRBV6-5 to TRBJ2-1; 9 bases are shared with TRBD2. This CDR3 region has 15 residues. Germline loops: CDR1 MNHEY, CDR2 SVGAGI. Trimming took 3 bases from V and 9 from J; bases not matched to a gene: 9. The CDR3 protein is CASSYPASGNGEQFF. CDR3 nucleotide sequence: TGTGCCAGCAGTTATCCAGCTAGCGGGAATGGTGAGCAGTTCTTC.

The gene calls are TRBV19 and TRBJ2-3, with D uncertain. V lost 0 bases and J lost 3, with 10 bases in between. The CDR3 loop spans 15 amino acids. Germline CDR1 is LNHDA and CDR2 is SQIVND (reference sequence). The CDR3 loop is CASSIDQYNTDTQYF. DNA of the CDR3: TGTGCCAGTAGTATAGATCAATACAATACAGATACGCAGTATTTT.

The chain employs TRBV14 and TRBJ2-1, with a possible D match to TRBD2 (6 bases). The CDR3 totals 18 residues. Trimming left V 3 bases short and J 6 bases short, with 24 bases between. In germline, CDR1 is SGHDN, CDR2 FVKESK. In DNA, the CDR3 is TGTGCCAGCAGCCAGGAAGTCGGAGGGTGGGACCCCCTCAATGAGCAGTTCTTC. Translating gives CASSQEVGGWDPLNEQFF.

This chain links TRBV4-3 with TRBJ2-5, with TRBD2 matching over 10 bases. The trim removed 0 bases at V and 4 bases at J, leaving 11 bases unmatched. The germline gives CDR1 LGHNA, CDR2 YSLEER. The CDR3 is 18 residues long. Here the CDR3 reads CASSQDLRASGSGETQYF. The CDR3 DNA reads TGCGCCAGCAGCCAAGATCTTCGGGCTAGCGGGAGCGGAGAGACCCAGTACTTC.

This rearrangement joins TRBV27 to TRBJ1-4, with D perhaps matching TRBD1 (6 bases). This CDR3 has 14 residues. Germline lookup yields CDR1 MNHEY and CDR2 SMNVEV (reference sequence). Deletions cut 6 bases from V and 6 bases from J, with 14 bases between. The CDR3 loop reads CASSTDRRDEKLFF. The CDR3 bases are TGTGCCAGCAGCACGGACAGAAGGGATGAAAAACTGTTTTTT.

The rearrangement links TRBV29-1 to TRBJ2-1, with D uncertain. Per the germline V gene, CDR1 is SQVTM and CDR2 is ANQGSEA. The CDR3 is made up of 13 amino acids. V was trimmed by 1 base and J by 7 bases, leaving 11 bases between them. The CDR3, as DNA: TGCAGCGTTGAAGGAGGTAGTGCTAATGAGCAGTTCTTC. Residues: CSVEGGSANEQFF.

The table lists this clone with a few counts. The chain has TRBV6-5 and TRBJ1-5; D is possibly TRBD1 (6 bases). This CDR3 has 15 amino acids. Deletions cut 9 bases from V and 3 bases from J, with 18 bases between. The V gene's germline CDR1 is MNHEY and CDR2 SVGAGI. CDR3 in DNA: TGTGCCAGTATTTCACAGGGCGTAGTCAATCAGCCCCAGCATTTT. Translating it yields CASISQGVVNQPQHF.

CDR3 sequence reads: CASSFGLMNTEAFF. CDR3 in DNA: TGCGCCAGCAGCTTCGGACTGATGAACACTGAAGCTTTCTTT. The rearrangement links TRBV5-1 to TRBJ1-1, with D unclear. Trimming removed 2 bases from V and 0 bases from J, with 8 bases in between. CDR1 and CDR2 from the germline V gene are SGHRS and YFSETQ. The CDR3 is 14 residues long.

This clone was observed once. V usage is TRBV4-1 and J usage is TRBJ2-5; possibly TRBD1 for D (6 bases). The CDR3 runs 16 residues. The germline V and J ends were trimmed by 1 base and 1 base, with 13 bases remaining between them. CDR1 and CDR2 from the germline V gene are MGHRA and YSYEKL. CDR3 sequence reads: CASSQGGHSVQETQYF. As DNA, the CDR3 is TGCGCCAGCAGCCAAGGGGGACACAGCGTCCAAGAGACCCAGTACTTC.

This rearrangement joins TRBV18 to TRBJ1-2, with a possible D match to TRBD1 (5 bases). Germline CDR1 reads KGHSH; CDR2 reads LQKENI. Trimming took 3 bases from V and 0 from J, leaving 14 bases between them. The CDR3 extends over 16 amino acids. For the CDR3, the DNA is TGTGCCAGCTCACCGAGGGGACTGGGAGCTAACTATGGCTACACCTTC. Its translation: CASSPRGLGANYGYTF.

The chain uses TRBV27 and TRBJ1-6; TRBD1 matches 7 bases. Trimming cost V 4 bases and J 10 bases; bases outside gene matches: 10. The V gene's germline CDR1 is MNHEY and CDR2 SMNVEV (reference sequence). The CDR3 is 15 residues long. The CDR3 nucleotides are TGTGCCAGCAGTTGGGACAGCCCGCGGAGGTCACCCCTCCACTTT. Residues: CASSWDSPRRSPLHF.

The chain recombines TRBV7-6 with TRBJ2-2, with TRBD1 matching 8 bases. The CDR3 has 16 residues. J gave up 3 bases and V 2 bases, and 5 bases lay outside the gene matches. Germline lookup yields CDR1 SGHVS and CDR2 FNYEAQ. CDR3 nucleotide sequence: TGTGCCAGCAGCTTAAATCCAGGGGGCGACACCGGGGAGCTGTTTTTT. Amino acid sequence: CASSLNPGGDTGELFF.

This chain joins TRBV28 and TRBJ1-2; D is uncertain. The V end was cut by 5 bases, the J end by 5 bases, with 12 bases between. CDR1 and CDR2 (germline): MDHEN, SYDVKM. This CDR3 comprises 13 residues. The CDR3 reads CASSINLRYGYTF. The CDR3 region has the DNA TGTGCCAGCAGTATAAATCTACGGTATGGCTACACCTTC.

This CDR3 is CASSYSRGSYEQYF. The CDR3 DNA reads as TGTGCCAGCAGTTACTCGCGCGGTTCCTACGAGCAGTACTTC. The genes are TRBV6-5 and TRBJ2-7; the D is unclear. Germline CDR1 is MNHEY and CDR2 is SVGAGI. This CDR3 contains 14 residues. V lost 0 bases, J lost 1 base, and 7 bases lay in between.

The chain uses TRBV19 and TRBJ1-1; D is ambiguous. Germline CDR1 reads LNHDA; CDR2 reads SQIVND (reference sequence). Trimming cost V 1 base and J 3 bases, with 12 bases left between them. CDR3 length: 15 residues. CDR3 coding DNA: TGTGCCAGTAGTATAGCGGAGGGAACGGACACTGAAGCTTTCTTT. Translating it yields CASSIAEGTDTEAFF.

This clone showed up just a few times. V usage is TRBV12-5 and J usage is TRBJ2-7; D uncertain. Between the trimmed V and J ends, which lost 2 bases and 2 bases, there was a span of 7 bases. Germline V gene sequence: CDR1 LGHNT, CDR2 FRNRAP. This CDR3 is built from 13 residues. The CDR3 nucleotides read TGTGCTAGTGGTTTGTCCTCCCCCTACGAGCAGTACTTC. Translated: CASGLSSPYEQYF.

V is TRBV24-1 and J is TRBJ1-1; perhaps TRBD1 as D (5 bases). The CDR3 sequence is 14 residues long. Germline assignment: CDR1 KGHDR and CDR2 SFDVKD. V shed 6 bases and J shed 6 bases, with 16 bases lying between them. CDR3 in DNA: TGTGCCACCAGTTCTGGGGACTCAACGGCTGAAGCTTTCTTT. Protein: CATSSGDSTAEAFF.

This rearrangement joins TRBV27 to TRBJ2-7, with no clear D. Trimming left V 3 bases short and J 3 bases short, with 12 bases between. This CDR3 is built from 14 residues. The germline CDR1 and CDR2 sequences are MNHEY and SMNVEV (reference sequence). CDR3 sequence (DNA): TGTGCCAGCAGTTTCAGCGACTCCTACTACGAGCAGTACTTC. It translates to CASSFSDSYYEQYF.

The count of this clone is one. J is TRBJ2-7 and V is TRBV28, with TRBD1 as a possible D gene (5 bases). The CDR3 contains 15 residues. Trimming removed 5 bases at V and 2 bases at J, with 16 bases between. CDR1 is MDHEN, CDR2 SYDVKM, per germline. The CDR3: CASSAVDRSTYEQYF. The CDR3 DNA is TGTGCCAGCAGTGCCGTCGACAGATCTACCTACGAGCAGTACTTC.

The rearrangement links TRBV2 to TRBJ1-6; the D is unclear. The CDR3 has 15 residues. Trimming took off 7 bases at V and 0 bases at J, with 10 bases between the two ends. CDR1 SNHLY and CDR2 FYNNEI come from the germline V gene. As DNA, the CDR3 is TGTGCCAGCAATGACCGGGGCTCCTATAATTCACCCCTCCACTTT. Translating gives CASNDRGSYNSPLHF.

The J gene is TRBJ1-2, the V gene TRBV29-1, with D perhaps TRBD1 (6 bases). V shed 4 bases and J shed 2 bases, with 11 bases lying between them. Germline V lookup: CDR1 SQVTM, CDR2 ANQGSEA. This CDR3 has 13 amino acids. The CDR3 reads CSVGGRLNYGYTF. CDR3 nucleotides: TGCAGCGTTGGGGGGCGACTAAACTATGGCTACACCTTC. Together with reference TRBV29-1 and TRBJ1-2, the CDR3 gives the full variable domain: SAVISQKPSRDICQRGTSLTIQCQVDSQVTMMFWYRQQPGQSLTLIATANQGSEATYESGFVIDKFPISRPNLTFSTLTVSNMSPEDSSIYLCSVGGRLNYGYTFGSGTRLTVV.

The V and J genes are TRBV3-1 (or the pseudogene TRBV3-2) and TRBJ1-5; D ambiguous. The V end was cut by 0 bases, the J end by 4 bases, with 10 bases between. This CDR3 is built from 15 residues. Per the germline V gene, CDR1 is LGHDT and CDR2 is YNNKEL (reference sequence). The CDR3 spells CASSQEGSQNQPQHF. The CDR3 bases are TGTGCCAGCAGCCAAGAGGGCAGCCAGAATCAGCCCCAGCATTTT.

This chain uses TRBV19 with TRBJ2-7, with 9 bases identical to TRBD2. CDR1 is LNHDA and CDR2 is SQIVND in the germline V gene (reference sequence). V gave up 3 bases and J gave up 5 bases; unmatched junction bases: 8. This CDR3 spans 15 amino acids. The CDR3 sequence is CASSMLSGSAHEQYF. The CDR3, as DNA: TGTGCCAGTAGTATGCTTAGCGGGAGTGCCCACGAGCAGTACTTC.

The genes are TRBV11-2 and TRBJ2-7; D may be TRBD2 (7 bases). Germline V gene data show CDR1 as SGHAT and CDR2 as FQNNGV. The CDR3 has 15 residues. V was shortened by 1 base and J by 3 bases, with 13 bases between the two germline ends. The CDR3, as DNA: TGTGCCAGCAGCTTAGGGGGGGGCTTTCTCTACGAGCAGTACTTC. The encoded protein is CASSLGGGFLYEQYF.

This chain uses TRBV27 with TRBJ2-7; tentative D call: TRBD2 (6 bases). CDR1 and CDR2 (germline): MNHEY, SMNVEV (reference sequence). The CDR3 is 16 residues long. V gave up 3 bases and J gave up 1 base, with 16 bases separating them. The CDR3 DNA follows: TGTGCCAGCAGTTTGCGGGGAAACTGGGGTTCCTACGAGCAGTACTTC. It is translated as CASSLRGNWGSYEQYF.

This clone was counted a few times. CDR3 coding DNA: TGCGCCAGCAGCCTGTCGGGGGATCAGTCTAATTCACCCCTCCACTTT. Translating gives CASSLSGDQSNSPLHF. The rearrangement joins TRBV5-1 to TRBJ1-6, with D possibly matching TRBD1 (5 bases). The CDR3 runs to 16 residues. Germline loops: CDR1 SGHRS, CDR2 YFSETQ. Deletions cut 4 bases from V and 6 bases from J, with 17 bases between.

The V and J genes are TRBV10-3 and TRBJ2-7, with TRBD1 identical over 7 bases. CDR1 ENHRY and CDR2 SYGVKD come from the germline V gene. The CDR3 totals 12 residues. V trimming: 11 bases; J trimming: 2 bases; junction bases outside the gene matches: 6. CDR3: CAAQGFTYEQYF. In DNA, the CDR3 is TGTGCCGCACAGGGGTTCACCTACGAGCAGTACTTC.

The chain has TRBV10-2 and TRBJ2-7; 10 bases are shared with TRBD1. Germline values: CDR1 WSHSY, CDR2 SAAADI. V dropped 5 bases and J dropped 12; count of bases not matched to a gene: 4. The CDR3 has 11 amino acids. The chain's CDR3 is CASSTRDRGYF. The CDR3, as DNA: TGCGCCAGCAGTACTCGGGACAGGGGGTACTTC.

The chain is built from TRBV11-3 and TRBJ2-1, with D possibly being TRBD1 (6 bases). This CDR3 spans 13 amino acids. Per germline, CDR1 SGHNT and CDR2 YENEEA. Trimming pared 5 bases from V and 6 bases from J, leaving 11 bases between. DNA of the CDR3: TGTGCCAGCAGCCCACGGACAGCCAATGAGCAGTTCTTC. This translates into CASSPRTANEQFF.

The rearrangement links TRBV19 to TRBJ1-5; 8 nucleotides line up with TRBD1. The germline V gene encodes CDR1 LNHDA and CDR2 SQIVND (reference sequence). The junction had 12 bases not matched to a gene; V was cut back by 4 bases and J by 7 bases. The CDR3 runs to 16 residues. The CDR3, as DNA: TGTGCCAGTAGTACCCACGGACAGGGTTCCTCCCAGCCCCAGCATTTT. Protein: CASSTHGQGSSQPQHF.

The DNA for the CDR3 is TGTGCCAGCAGCCCAGGACAGGGCAATTCACCCCTCCACTTT. It encodes CASSPGQGNSPLHF. The J gene is TRBJ1-6, the V gene TRBV4-2, with 8 nucleotides matching TRBD1. The junction had 3 bases not matched to a gene; V was cut back by 4 bases and J by 7 bases. The CDR3 contains 14 residues. CDR1 is LGHNA and CDR2 is YNFKEQ in the germline V gene.